These 21 T cell receptor beta chains were all obtained from the same sample, sequenced in a study of cytomegalovirus exposure and HLA in healthy donors. The primer mix had 60 Vbeta and 13 Jbeta primers. Using immunoSEQ multiplex PCR, the repertoire was profiled, and TCRdb retains in-frame clones only, with some absent. The table includes 180,000 or so clones, approximately 80% detected once. The sample consisted of PBMCs. These receptors all stem from a woman between 50 and 59 years old in good health and CMV-seropositive.

The chain links TRBV11-3 to TRBJ2-7; perhaps TRBD2 as D (7 bases). Germline lookup yields CDR1 SGHNT and CDR2 YENEEA. This CDR3 is built from 13 residues. The ends were cut back, 0 bases at V and 5 bases at J, with 8 bases in the middle. The CDR3 protein is CASSLEGGHEQYF. CDR3 coding DNA: TGTGCCAGCAGCTTAGAGGGGGGGCACGAGCAGTACTTC.

The CDR3 region is CASSFEGGQQFF. The CDR3 DNA reads TGTGCCAGCAGCTTCGAGGGAGGGCAGCAGTTCTTC. This chain joins TRBV7-2 and TRBJ2-1, with 7 bases matching TRBD2. Germline CDR1 SGHTA, CDR2 FQGNSA. The V gene end was trimmed by 3 bases and the J gene end by 11 bases; junction bases not matched to a gene: 4. The CDR3 loop spans 12 amino acids.

The chain has TRBV30 and TRBJ2-4; 8 nucleotides match TRBD2. Per the germline V gene, CDR1 is GTSNPN and CDR2 is SVGIG (reference sequence). V gave up 8 bases and J gave up 8 bases; unmatched junction bases: 8. CDR3 length equals 12 residues. DNA of the CDR3: TGTGCCACCTCGAGCGGGGGTGACATTCAGTACTTC. This codes for CATSSGGDIQYF. The whole variable domain, filled in from reference TRBV30 and TRBJ2-4, reads SQTIHQWPATLVQPVGSPLSLECTVEGTSNPNLYWYRQAAGRGLQLLFYSVGIGQISSEVPQNLSASRPQDRQFILSSKKLLLSDSGFYLCATSSGGDIQYFGAGTRLSVL.

In its sample, this clone was seen a few times. The chain employs TRBV5-1 and TRBJ2-1; 7 nucleotides align to TRBD2. There are 16 residues in the CDR3. J lost 7 bases, V lost 0 bases, and 10 bases had no gene match. The germline V gene encodes CDR1 SGHRS and CDR2 YFSETQ. The CDR3: CASSLGRVRSGNEQFF. The DNA of the CDR3 is TGCGCCAGCAGCTTGGGAAGAGTACGTAGCGGGAATGAGCAGTTCTTC. The whole variable domain, remainder taken from reference TRBV5-1 and TRBJ2-1, is KAGVTQTPRYLIKTRGQQVTLSCSPISGHRSVSWYQQTPGQGLQFLFEYFSETQRNKGNFPGRFSGRQFSNSRSEMNVSTLELGDSALYLCASSLGRVRSGNEQFFGPGTRLTVL.

This clone was seen once. The J gene is TRBJ2-7, the V gene TRBV2; 10 bases fit TRBD1. From germline, CDR1 is SNHLY and CDR2 FYNNEI. The CDR3 runs 15 residues. V was pared by 3 bases and J by 1 base, with 3 bases of the junction left unmatched. The CDR3 nucleotides read TGTGCCAGCAGTGATTGGGACAGGGGTTCCTACGAGCAGTACTTC. Protein product: CASSDWDRGSYEQYF. The full variable domain, completed using reference TRBV2 and TRBJ2-7, is EPEVTQTPSHQVTQMGQEVILRCVPISNHLYFYWYRQILGQKVEFLVSFYNNEISEKSEIFDDQFSVERPDGSNFTLKIRSTKLEDSAMYFCASSDWDRGSYEQYFGPGTRLTVT.

The chain joins TRBV5-1 to TRBJ1-5; unclear D gene. Germline-derived CDR1 and CDR2 are SGHRS and YFSETQ. V was pared by 0 bases and J by 6 bases, with 13 bases between. The CDR3 spans 15 residues. The CDR3 region is CASSLDSPASQPQHF. DNA of the CDR3: TGCGCCAGCAGCTTGGATTCCCCAGCTAGTCAGCCCCAGCATTTT.

This chain links TRBV30 with TRBJ2-1, with 7 bases lining up with TRBD2. CDR1 is GTSNPN and CDR2 is SVGIG in the germline V gene (reference sequence). Trimming removed 1 base from V and 3 bases from J; junction bases left unmatched: 3. This CDR3 comprises 14 residues. CDR3 DNA sequence: TGTGCCTGGAGTGGCGCTAGCGGCTACAATGAGCAGTTCTTC. Its protein is CAWSGASGYNEQFF.

This clone was observed a handful of times. J is TRBJ2-1 and V is TRBV6-5, with a tentative D call TRBD1 (6 bases). The V gene's germline CDR1 is MNHEY and CDR2 SVGAGI. The CDR3 totals 15 residues. Trimming took off 5 bases at V and 7 bases at J, with 18 bases between the two ends. As DNA, the CDR3 is TGTGCCAGCAGTAGCCACTCAACAGGGTCGAATGAGCAGTTCTTC. Its protein is CASSSHSTGSNEQFF.

The rearrangement uses TRBV9 and TRBJ1-1; D is ambiguous. This CDR3 has 17 amino acids. The germline gives CDR1 SGDLS, CDR2 YYNGEE. V dropped 4 bases and J dropped 3 bases, with 22 bases sitting between them. CDR3 sequence reads: CASSPRGSGVGDTEAFF. The CDR3 bases are TGTGCCAGCAGCCCCAGAGGTAGCGGGGTTGGGGACACTGAAGCTTTCTTT.

The J gene is TRBJ2-3, the V gene TRBV28; D is perhaps TRBD2 (5 bases). The CDR3 runs to 13 residues. The ends were cut back, 4 bases at V and 7 bases at J, with 12 bases in the middle. Germline CDR1 is MDHEN and CDR2 is SYDVKM. DNA for the CDR3: TGTGCCAGCAGTTCGCGGGTCCGGAATACGCAGTATTTT. This gives the protein CASSSRVRNTQYF.

The chain couples TRBV7-2 to TRBJ2-7; the match to TRBD2 covers 9 bases. Germline V lookup: CDR1 SGHTA, CDR2 FQGNSA. The CDR3 is made up of 15 amino acids. Trimming at V came to 5 bases and at J to 2 bases, leaving 7 bases not matched to a gene. The CDR3 DNA reads TGTGCCAGCAGCCTCTCTAGCGGGATGACCTACGAGCAGTACTTC. Translation gives CASSLSSGMTYEQYF.

This chain links TRBV7-3 with TRBJ1-4; D gene ambiguous. The CDR3 runs to 15 residues. With 5 bases removed from V and 5 bases from J, the gap between germline ends came to 15 bases. The V gene's germline CDR1 is SGHTA and CDR2 FQGTGA. For the CDR3, the DNA is TGTGCCAGCAGCCGTCGCGAGGCCCGGAATGAAAAACTGTTTTTT. This encodes CASSRREARNEKLFF.

This sequence joins TRBV9 and TRBJ2-2, with TRBD2 matching over 10 bases. J lost 2 bases, V lost 1 base, and 8 bases had no gene match. This CDR3 comprises 18 residues. Germline V CDR1 and CDR2: SGDLS, YYNGEE. The CDR3 loop is CASSVSLAGVGNTGELFF. Here the CDR3 DNA reads TGTGCCAGCAGCGTATCCCTAGCGGGAGTGGGTAACACCGGGGAGCTGTTTTTT. The full variable domain, in which reference TRBV9 and TRBJ2-2 provide the parts outside the CDR3, is DSGVTQTPKHLITATGQRVTLRCSPRSGDLSVYWYQQSLDQGLQFLIQYYNGEERAKGNILERFSAQQFPDLHSELNLSSLELGDSALYFCASSVSLAGVGNTGELFFGEGSRLTVL.

This clone was recorded only once. The chain links TRBV9 to TRBJ2-6; D perhaps matches TRBD1 (6 bases). The CDR3 runs to 17 residues. Germline CDR1 SGDLS, CDR2 YYNGEE. The V end was cut by 4 bases, the J end by 4 bases, with 18 bases between. In DNA form, the CDR3 reads TGTGCCAGCAGCACGCGGACAGCTAGAGCGGGGGCCAACGTCCTGACTTTC. This sequence encodes CASSTRTARAGANVLTF.

The rearrangement uses TRBV2 and TRBJ2-1; 10 positions match TRBD2. The J segment lost 3 bases and the V segment lost 2 bases, leaving 7 bases of the junction unmatched. This CDR3 spans 17 amino acids. Germline assignment: CDR1 SNHLY and CDR2 FYNNEI. The CDR3 region is CASSESGGASFYNEQFF. In DNA, the CDR3 is TGTGCCAGCAGTGAAAGCGGGGGGGCCAGTTTCTACAATGAGCAGTTCTTC. Variable domain in full (rest from reference TRBV2 and TRBJ2-1): EPEVTQTPSHQVTQMGQEVILRCVPISNHLYFYWYRQILGQKVEFLVSFYNNEISEKSEIFDDQFSVERPDGSNFTLKIRSTKLEDSAMYFCASSESGGASFYNEQFFGPGTRLTVL.

The chain recombines TRBV6-1 with TRBJ2-3; D perhaps matches TRBD2 (6 bases). V lost 0 bases and J 0 bases, leaving 10 bases between the germline ends. CDR3 length equals 16 residues. Germline values: CDR1 MNHNS, CDR2 SASEGT. The CDR3 DNA sequence: TGTGCCAGCAGTGAAGCGCAAAGCGGGAGCACAGATACGCAGTATTTT. It is translated as CASSEAQSGSTDTQYF.

This clone was detected once. V is TRBV23-1 and J is TRBJ2-3; 9 nucleotides align to TRBD1. TRBV23-1 is an ORF, and what it does is uncertain. Trimming removed 1 base from V and 4 bases from J; junction bases left unmatched: 12. The CDR3 is 18 residues long. CDR3 amino acids: CASSQLDLDRGLSDTQYF. The CDR3 DNA sequence: TGCGCCAGCAGTCAATTAGACTTGGACAGGGGATTATCAGATACGCAGTATTTT.

The DNA for the CDR3 is TGTGCCAGCAGCTTACTGGCCCTAGTCTACGAGCAGTACTTC. The encoded protein is CASSLLALVYEQYF. The chain employs TRBV7-2 and TRBJ2-7; no definite D call. CDR1 is SGHTA, CDR2 FQGNSA, per germline. CDR3 length: 14 residues. V lost 2 bases and J lost 3, with 11 bases in between.

The chain recombines TRBV7-2 with TRBJ1-1; no firm D call. V was shortened by 1 base and J by 2 bases, with 17 bases between the two germline ends. CDR1 SGHTA and CDR2 FQGNSA come from the germline V gene. This CDR3 comprises 17 residues. DNA of the CDR3: TGTGCCAGCAGCTTAGTTCCCAGGAACAGTGTCAACACTGAAGCTTTCTTT. This translates into CASSLVPRNSVNTEAFF.

The chain recombines TRBV7-8 with TRBJ2-5, with D possibly being TRBD2 (5 bases). In germline, CDR1 is SGHVS, CDR2 FQNEAQ. V lost 4 bases to trimming and J lost 11 bases, with 17 bases between them. The CDR3 is 13 residues long. CDR3 sequence reads: CASSSNAAADQYF. In nucleotides, the CDR3 is TGTGCCAGCAGCTCAAATGCGGCAGCGGATCAGTACTTC.

The rearrangement links TRBV7-8 to TRBJ2-5; 7 positions match TRBD1. The last part of the DNA fits TRBJ2-7 better; the J call may be wrong. The CDR3 loop spans 18 amino acids. In germline, CDR1 is SGHVS, CDR2 FQNEAQ. The CDR3 here is CASSLGRGYGQASYEQYF. In DNA, the CDR3 is TGTGCCAGCAGCTTAGGAAGAGGTTATGGACAGGCATCCTACGAGCAGTACTTC.